This TCR beta chain was found in a study of cytomegalovirus exposure and HLA in healthy donors. This PCR relied on a set of 60 Vbeta primers and 13 Jbeta primers. TCRdb keeps only in-frame clones here, not all; method: immunoSEQ multiplex PCR. The table has about 85,000 clones, roughly 80% seen once. Study results and limitations: A few chains tied to CMV proved CMV antigen-specific in vitro.

Healthy bone marrow donors formed the donor group. On this clone: Its target is not known. Other nucleotide sequences from this sample produce the same CDR3.

The CDR3 is 14 amino acids. The germline V and J ends were trimmed by 3 bases and 5 bases, with 11 bases remaining between them. Germline V gene data show CDR1 as LNHDA and CDR2 as SQIVND (reference sequence). The rearrangement uses TRBV19 and TRBJ1-5; D possibly corresponds to TRBD1 (6 bases). The TCR comes from a middle-aged man in good health and CMV-seropositive. Material for sequencing was PBMCs. The CDR3 nucleotides are TGTGCCAGTAGTATTTGGGAGGGGGATCAGCCCCAGCATTTT. This codes for CASSIWEGDQPQHF.